Following are 9 T cell receptor beta chains from one sample sequenced in a study of cytomegalovirus exposure and HLA in healthy donors. The PCR employed 60 Vbeta primers together with 13 Jbeta primers. Sequencing was performed with immunoSEQ multiplex PCR; in TCRdb, only in-frame clones are kept and a portion is missing. The sample includes 150,000 or so clones, 60% to 80% of them seen just once. Material: PBMCs. The receptors derive from a man aged 18 to 29 in good health and CMV-seropositive.

The V call is TRBV5-1, the J call TRBJ2-3; D remains unclear. The germline V gene encodes CDR1 SGHRS and CDR2 YFSETQ. V was cut by 3 bases and J by 1 base, with 6 bases left in between. CDR3 length: 13 residues. The CDR3 loop is CASSSGRTDTQYF. Here the CDR3 DNA reads TGCGCCAGCAGCTCTGGCCGCACAGATACGCAGTATTTT.

The J gene is TRBJ1-2, the V gene TRBV4-1, with 7 bases lining up with TRBD1. Per the germline V gene, CDR1 is MGHRA and CDR2 is YSYEKL. The junction had 7 bases not matched to a gene; V was cut back by 1 base and J by 8 bases. CDR3 size: 14 residues. CDR3 coding DNA: TGCGCCAGCAGCCAAGCAAGGGGGCAGAACGGCTACACCTTC. It codes for CASSQARGQNGYTF.

This sequence joins TRBV28 and TRBJ2-6; TRBD1 is a possible D gene (5 bases). Germline assignment: CDR1 MDHEN and CDR2 SYDVKM. The CDR3 extends over 18 amino acids. Trimming shortened V by 6 bases and J by 0 bases, and 18 bases separated the two germline ends. The CDR3 region is CASRAETQVPSGANVLTF. The DNA of the CDR3 is TGTGCCAGCAGGGCTGAAACACAGGTTCCCTCTGGGGCCAACGTCCTGACTTTC.

The CDR3 bases are TGTGCCAGCAGCTTCTCAGGGGTAGAGACCCAGTACTTC. Its protein product is CASSFSGVETQYF. The chain links TRBV7-2 to TRBJ2-5; maybe TRBD1 (6 bases). The CDR3 length is 13 residues. Trimming stripped 3 bases from V and 4 bases from J, with 9 bases between. The germline V gene encodes CDR1 SGHTA and CDR2 FQGNSA.

The genes are TRBV7-3 and TRBJ2-2; TRBD1 agrees at 8 bases. The CDR3 is 17 amino acids. With 5 bases clipped from V and 6 bases from J, the junction kept 14 bases outside the gene matches. Germline V gene lookup returns CDR1 SGHTA and CDR2 FQGTGA. The CDR3 here is CASSTQSGQGASGELFF. As DNA, the CDR3 is TGTGCCAGCAGCACGCAAAGTGGTCAGGGGGCATCCGGGGAGCTGTTTTTT.

The genes are TRBV11-2 and TRBJ2-1; TRBD2 is a possible D gene (5 bases). Trimming removed 5 bases from V and 0 bases from J, with 8 bases in between. This CDR3 comprises 14 residues. The V gene's germline CDR1 is SGHAT and CDR2 FQNNGV. Written as DNA, the CDR3 is TGTGCCAGCAGCCGTGGGAGCTCCTACAATGAGCAGTTCTTC. Encoded protein: CASSRGSSYNEQFF.

The rearrangement joins TRBV30 to TRBJ1-2; 9 positions match TRBD1. This CDR3 region has 14 residues. CDR1 and CDR2 from the germline V gene are GTSNPN and SVGIG (reference sequence). The V and J ends lost 5 bases and 8 bases, in that order; junction bases with no gene match: 12. The CDR3, as DNA: TGTGCCTGGGGAAAACAGGGGGCGCCTTCCGGCTACACCTTC. It yields the protein CAWGKQGAPSGYTF.

The chain combines TRBV30 with TRBJ2-5; perhaps TRBD2 as D (6 bases). CDR1 is GTSNPN and CDR2 is SVGIG in the germline V gene (reference sequence). The CDR3 consists of 14 residues. V was trimmed by 3 bases and J by 7 bases, leaving 18 bases between them. The CDR3 nucleotides are TGTGCCTGGAGGAAGGGACTCCAGGGCGGGACCCAGTACTTC. Amino acid sequence: CAWRKGLQGGTQYF.

This clone was detected only once. The chain is built from TRBV28 and TRBJ2-3, with D unresolved. Germline assignment: CDR1 MDHEN and CDR2 SYDVKM. Trimming cost V 2 bases and J 0 bases, with 9 bases left between them. The CDR3 sequence is 15 residues long. Here the CDR3 DNA reads TGTGCCAGCAGTTTAGGCCGTTCTAGCACAGATACGCAGTATTTT. Translating gives CASSLGRSSTDTQYF.